A single sample gave rise to the 32 T cell receptor beta chains below, sequenced in a study of vaccination and CD4 T cells after COVID-19. As for treatment: roughly 11-day PBMC culture with coronavirus spike peptide pools or control peptides (ViraFEST assay). These receptors' targets are unknown. The Oncomine TCR Beta short-read assay was applied to DNA of cultured CD4+ T cells. MiXCR was run by TCRdb on the PCR reads, yielding one entry per CDR3 protein. The sample has roughly 3,900 distinct CDR3 sequences; 20% are singletons. The sequenced material came from CD4+ T cells from blood, cultured in vitro. These TCRs come from a human donor who had recovered from COVID-19.

J is TRBJ2-5 and V is TRBV11-3; TRBD1 agrees at 9 bases. The trim removed 5 bases at V and 4 bases at J, leaving 8 bases unmatched. This CDR3 region has 15 residues. Germline V gene sequence: CDR1 SGHNT, CDR2 YENEEA. Written as DNA, the CDR3 is TGTGCCAGCAGCCGTCCGGGACAGGGAGGAGAGACCCAGTACTTC. Encoded protein: CASSRPGQGGETQYF.

By proportion, this clonotype is medium-sized (0.01 to 0.1%). The chain carries TRBV6-1 and TRBJ1-2; 7 nucleotides line up with TRBD1. V shed 1 base, J shed 6 bases, and the junction held 5 bases outside the gene matches. The CDR3 is made up of 14 amino acids. The germline CDR1 and CDR2 sequences are MNHNS and SASEGT. CDR3 in amino acids: CASSEDRGGHGYTF. The CDR3, as DNA: TGTGCCAGCAGTGAAGACAGGGGAGGGCATGGCTACACCTTC.

This clonotype was counted only a few times. The chain recombines TRBV2 with TRBJ2-3; TRBD1 is a possible D gene (5 bases). Deletions cut 6 bases from V and 4 bases from J, with 17 bases between. This CDR3 comprises 15 residues. Germline CDR1 SNHLY, CDR2 FYNNEI. The CDR3: CASRMTDQGADTQYF. As DNA, the CDR3 is TGTGCCAGCAGGATGACAGACCAAGGAGCAGATACGCAGTATTTT.

The chain uses TRBV6-2 or TRBV6-3 and TRBJ1-4; 9 nucleotides match TRBD1. The CDR3 has 13 residues. Per germline, CDR1 MNHEY and CDR2 SVGEGT. V lost 6 bases to trimming and J lost 10 bases; unmatched junction nucleotides: 6. The CDR3 DNA reads as TGTGCCAGCAGCCGGGACAGGGAGGCAAAACTGTTTTTT. Translating gives CASSRDREAKLFF.

This clonotype has just a few counts. The chain recombines TRBV28 with TRBJ1-3; a possible D gene is TRBD1 (6 bases). From germline, CDR1 is MDHEN and CDR2 SYDVKM. V lost 6 bases to trimming and J lost 0 bases, with 9 bases between them. This CDR3 spans 14 amino acids. CDR3 sequence reads: CASRVDSSGNTIYF. For the CDR3, the DNA is TGTGCCAGCAGAGTGGACAGCTCTGGAAACACCATATATTTT.

The J gene is TRBJ1-3, the V gene TRBV19; D is possibly TRBD1 (6 bases). Trimming shortened V by 6 bases and J by 3 bases, and 21 bases separated the two germline ends. This CDR3 has 17 amino acids. The V gene's germline CDR1 is LNHDA and CDR2 SQIVND (reference sequence). The CDR3 spells CASSLNPQGLGGNTIYF. The DNA of the CDR3 is TGTGCCAGTAGCCTAAATCCTCAGGGGCTCGGTGGAAACACCATATATTTT.

This clonotype is judged medium-sized. The chain uses TRBV6-1 and TRBJ1-6; D gene ambiguous. Trimming took 0 bases from V and 9 from J, leaving 6 bases between them. In germline, CDR1 is MNHNS, CDR2 SASEGT. The CDR3 spans 13 residues. The CDR3 reads CASSEAGISPLHF. The CDR3 nucleotides read TGTGCCAGCAGTGAAGCGGGGATTTCACCCCTCCACTTT.

In its sample, this clonotype ranks as medium-sized. This chain uses TRBV27 with TRBJ1-2, with unresolved D. The CDR3 length is 15 residues. From germline, CDR1 is MNHEY and CDR2 SMNVEV (reference sequence). Trimming stripped 6 bases from V and 0 bases from J, with 14 bases between. The CDR3 nucleotides are TGTGCCAGCAGCCCCGCGTGGCATTCTAACTATGGCTACACCTTC. Translating gives CASSPAWHSNYGYTF.

This clonotype is labeled medium-sized. This chain joins TRBV7-8 and TRBJ1-2, with D possibly TRBD1 on 5 matching bases. Germline CDR1 is SGHVS and CDR2 is FQNEAQ. Trimming left V 5 bases short and J 3 bases short, with 13 bases between. The CDR3 is 14 amino acids. CDR3 sequence (DNA): TGTGCCAGCAGCCCCGCAGGGCCCGACTATGGCTACACCTTC. This encodes CASSPAGPDYGYTF.

On this clonotype itself: Because it lacks the conserved phenylalanine or tryptophan at the end, this CDR3 is likely a read error. V is TRBV20-1 and J is TRBJ2-1; 13 nucleotides align to TRBD2. V was pared by 4 bases and J by 7 bases, with 4 bases of the junction left unmatched. Germline V CDR1 and CDR2: DFQATT, SNEGSKA (reference sequence). There are 14 residues in the CDR3. DNA for the CDR3: TGCAGTGCTAACCCGACTAGCGGGGGGAATGAGCAGTTCTCC. Residues: CSANPTSGGNEQFS.

The chain uses TRBV15 and TRBJ2-3; D is possibly TRBD2 (7 bases). Trimming pared 8 bases from V and 2 bases from J, leaving 20 bases between. Germline loops: CDR1 LNHNV, CDR2 YYDKDF (reference sequence). CDR3 length: 16 amino acids. CDR3 amino acids: CATRNRGGSITDTQYF. The CDR3 region has the DNA TGTGCCACCCGAAATAGGGGGGGTTCCATCACAGATACGCAGTATTTT.

The chain has TRBV29-1 and TRBJ1-6; D gene uncertain. Germline V gene lookup returns CDR1 SQVTM and CDR2 ANQGSEA. This CDR3 spans 15 amino acids. The V gene lost 6 bases and the J gene lost 8 bases, with 20 bases spanning the gap. CDR3 in amino acids: CSVERHGMGHSPLHF. The CDR3 DNA reads as TGCAGCGTCGAACGCCATGGGATGGGTCATTCACCCCTCCACTTT.

This clonotype has a handful of counts. The chain is built from TRBV6-5 and TRBJ2-5, with 11 nucleotides matching TRBD2. Germline loops: CDR1 MNHEY, CDR2 SVGAGI. The CDR3 consists of 16 residues. The ends lost 3 bases at V and 3 bases at J; junction bases unmatched: 6. This chain's CDR3 is CASSYDSGGAKETQYF. The CDR3 nucleotides are TGTGCCAGCAGTTATGATAGCGGGGGGGCAAAAGAGACCCAGTACTTC.

This chain joins TRBV9 and TRBJ1-2; 8 bases align to TRBD1. The CDR3 extends over 15 amino acids. V shed 4 bases and J 8 bases; nucleotides not matched to a gene: 13. The V gene's germline CDR1 is SGDLS and CDR2 YYNGEE. CDR3 amino acids: CASSPLDRVFDGYTF. CDR3 coding DNA: TGTGCCAGCAGCCCCCTGGACAGGGTTTTTGACGGCTACACCTTC.

This chain links TRBV10-3 with TRBJ1-2; unclear D gene. Trimming took off 8 bases at V and 0 bases at J, with 7 bases between the two ends. Germline loops: CDR1 ENHRY, CDR2 SYGVKD. The CDR3 is 12 residues long. The CDR3 coding sequence is TGTGCCATCCGTCCAGCTAACTATGGCTACACCTTC. Its translation: CAIRPANYGYTF.

This chain joins TRBV3-1 and TRBJ2-2, with TRBD1 matching 8 bases. J was trimmed by 4 bases and V by 4 bases; bases with no gene match: 5. This CDR3 contains 15 residues. Germline CDR1 is LGHDT and CDR2 is YNNKEL (reference sequence). DNA for the CDR3: TGTGCCAGCAGCCTACAGGGGGTTGCCACCGGGGAGCTGTTTTTT. Protein product: CASSLQGVATGELFF.

By proportion, this clonotype is medium-sized. The chain combines TRBV20-1 with TRBJ2-2; TRBD2 agrees at 10 bases. The germline CDR1 and CDR2 sequences are DFQATT and SNEGSKA (reference sequence). This CDR3 comprises 14 residues. The J segment lost 6 bases and the V segment lost 6 bases, leaving 7 bases of the junction unmatched. The CDR3 nucleotides are TGCAGTGCCGCAGCGGGGGGGTTGGCCGGGGAGCTGTTTTTT. This sequence encodes CSAAAGGLAGELFF.

The table lists this clonotype with a few counts. This sequence joins TRBV7-8 and TRBJ2-7, with D perhaps matching TRBD2 (6 bases). Germline V gives CDR1 SGHVS, CDR2 FQNEAQ. The CDR3 has 17 residues. V lost 5 bases and J lost 3, with 23 bases in between. The CDR3 loop is CASSHGTGGTIFYEQYF. The CDR3 DNA reads as TGTGCCAGCAGCCACGGTACTGGGGGGACGATATTCTACGAGCAGTACTTC.

V and J are TRBV20-1 and TRBJ2-1; D may be TRBD2 (6 bases). V was clipped by 3 bases and J by 4 bases, with 22 bases between them. CDR1 and CDR2 (germline): DFQATT, SNEGSKA (reference sequence). The CDR3 totals 17 residues. CDR3 protein: CSASTPPGSGQYNEQFF. The CDR3 nucleotides are TGCAGTGCTAGTACCCCCCCTGGGAGCGGGCAGTACAATGAGCAGTTCTTC.

In its sample, this clonotype was seen a few times. The chain carries TRBV18 and TRBJ2-7; D possibly corresponds to TRBD1 (6 bases). The CDR3 is 15 residues long. Germline V gene sequence: CDR1 KGHSH, CDR2 LQKENI. Between the trimmed V and J ends, which lost 3 bases and 0 bases, there was a span of 12 bases. CDR3 nucleotide sequence: TGTGCCAGCTCACCGGTTTTGGACAGCTCCTACGAGCAGTACTTC. This encodes CASSPVLDSSYEQYF.

This clonotype was detected only a few times. This chain links TRBV6-1 with TRBJ1-5, with 7 bases fitting TRBD1. Germline-derived CDR1 and CDR2 are MNHNS and SASEGT. Trimming at V came to 4 bases and at J to 6 bases, leaving 9 bases not matched to a gene. This CDR3 has 15 residues. CDR3 sequence (DNA): TGTGCCAGCAGTGCGACAGGGAATTTGGTTCAGCCCCAGCATTTT. Its translation: CASSATGNLVQPQHF.

In its sample, this clonotype is large. The V and J genes are TRBV20-1 and TRBJ1-3; possibly TRBD1 for D (5 bases). Germline V CDR1 and CDR2: DFQATT, SNEGSKA (reference sequence). This CDR3 region has 13 residues. Trimming took off 1 base at V and 8 bases at J, with 12 bases between the two ends. CDR3 sequence: CSARGRRAYTIYF. The CDR3 DNA reads TGCAGTGCTAGAGGGCGCAGGGCGTACACCATATATTTT.

This clonotype was counted a few times. The chain combines TRBV6-1 with TRBJ1-5, with D unclear. V lost 2 bases to trimming and J lost 4 bases, with 3 bases between them. The CDR3 has 12 amino acids. The germline V gene has CDR1 MNHNS and CDR2 SASEGT. The DNA for the CDR3 is TGTGCCAGCAGTGAATGGAATCAGCCCCAGCATTTT. Protein sequence: CASSEWNQPQHF.

This chain links TRBV19 with TRBJ1-5; 8 bases agree with TRBD1. The junction had 2 bases not matched to a gene; V was cut back by 5 bases and J by 5 bases. The germline V gene encodes CDR1 LNHDA and CDR2 SQIVND (reference sequence). This CDR3 has 13 residues. CDR3 DNA: TGTGCCAGTAGTCAGGGGGCCGATCAGCCCCAGCATTTT. Translated: CASSQGADQPQHF.

This clonotype is deemed medium-sized. The chain joins TRBV6-5 to TRBJ1-2; 9 bases agree with TRBD1. The junction had 3 bases not matched to a gene; V was cut back by 0 bases and J by 4 bases. The CDR3 has 15 amino acids. CDR1 MNHEY and CDR2 SVGAGI come from the germline V gene. The CDR3 sequence is CASSYSGTGRYGYTF. CDR3 nucleotide sequence: TGTGCCAGCAGTTACTCGGGGACAGGGCGCTATGGCTACACCTTC.

The rearrangement links TRBV2 to TRBJ2-3, with D perhaps TRBD2 (7 bases). V was clipped by 4 bases and J by 3 bases, with 14 bases between them. The CDR3 length is 15 residues. Per the germline V gene, CDR1 is SNHLY and CDR2 is FYNNEI. CDR3 DNA sequence: TGTGCCAGCAGTGCGGGCGGGGGCCCGACAGATACGCAGTATTTT. This codes for CASSAGGGPTDTQYF.

The CDR3 is CSARDNGGGGTEAFF. For the CDR3, the DNA is TGCAGTGCTAGAGATAATGGCGGCGGCGGCACTGAAGCTTTCTTT. V and J are TRBV20-1 and TRBJ1-1; D is undetermined. V lost 0 bases, J lost 4 bases, and 15 bases lay in between. The CDR3 covers 15 residues. Germline CDR1 and CDR2: DFQATT and SNEGSKA (reference sequence).

The table lists this clonotype with a few counts. The chain has TRBV12-5 and TRBJ2-4; the D gene is possibly TRBD1 (7 bases). Germline-derived CDR1 and CDR2 are LGHNT and FRNRAP. Trimming took 4 bases from V and 7 from J, leaving 14 bases between them. The CDR3 loop spans 14 amino acids. The CDR3 sequence is CASGYWTGGNIQYF. The CDR3 DNA follows: TGTGCTAGTGGTTACTGGACAGGAGGGAACATTCAGTACTTC.

The rearrangement links TRBV19 to TRBJ2-6; TRBD2 matches 8 bases. The CDR3 is made up of 17 amino acids. Trimming cost V 5 bases and J 1 base; bases outside gene matches: 7. Germline assignment: CDR1 LNHDA and CDR2 SQIVND (reference sequence). The CDR3 protein is CASSLGREGSGANVLTF. In nucleotides, the CDR3 is TGTGCCAGTAGTCTAGGACGGGAGGGGTCTGGGGCCAACGTCCTGACTTTC.

This chain's CDR3 is CASSVGGTGELFF. DNA of the CDR3: TGTGCCAGCAGCGTAGGGGGCACCGGGGAGCTGTTTTTT. The chain links TRBV9 to TRBJ2-2; D uncertain. The V and J ends lost 0 bases and 4 bases respectively, with 4 bases between them. The germline CDR1 and CDR2 sequences are SGDLS and YYNGEE. The CDR3 contains 13 residues.

This clonotype was counted only a few times. This rearrangement joins TRBV5-5 to TRBJ1-2; possible D gene TRBD1, 6 bases. The CDR3 runs to 14 residues. V lost 3 bases and J 8 bases, leaving 17 bases between the germline ends. Per germline, CDR1 SGHKS and CDR2 YYEKEE (reference sequence). CDR3 DNA sequence: TGTGCCAGCAGCTGGGGGCCAAGGGGGGCAGGCTACACCTTC. It specifies CASSWGPRGAGYTF.

The CDR3 sequence is CASSLALGPGVSYEQYF. DNA for the CDR3: TGCGCCAGCAGCTTGGCCCTAGGGCCGGGGGTTTCCTACGAGCAGTACTTC. This chain connects TRBV5-1 to TRBJ2-7; perhaps TRBD2 as D (6 bases). This CDR3 region has 17 residues. The ends were cut back, 0 bases at V and 1 base at J, with 17 bases in the middle. The germline V gene has CDR1 SGHRS and CDR2 YFSETQ.